One and the same sample provided the 27 T cell receptor beta chains below, sequenced in a study of T cell clonality in common variable immunodeficiency. Using immunoSEQ multiplex PCR, the repertoire was profiled, and TCRdb retains in-frame clones only, with some absent. The profile covers fewer than 75,000 clones, none occurring a single time. The sequenced material came from peripheral blood mononuclear cells. These receptor sequences come from a person aged 18 to 69 in good health.

This clone showed up just a few times. The sequenced fragment ends 3 residues before the CDR3 boundary, so the rest is inferred from the germline J gene. The rearrangement links TRBV29-1 to TRBJ2-3, with D perhaps TRBD2 (7 bases). Germline loops: CDR1 SQVTM, CDR2 ANQGSEA. V lost 1 base and J 1 base, leaving 9 bases between the germline ends. The CDR3 totals 14 residues. The sequenced CDR3 bases are TGCAGCGTTGAAGGGGGGGGCGGCACAGATACG. This sequence encodes CSVEGGGGTDT. The full CDR3 is CSVEGGGGTDTQYF.

In this sample, this clone turned up many times. The read ends 3 residues shy of where the CDR3 ends; the end is completed using the germline J gene. This sequence joins TRBV7-6 and TRBJ1-1, with TRBD1 identical over 9 bases. CDR1 is SGHVS, CDR2 FNYEAQ, per germline. The J segment lost 4 bases and the V segment lost 5 bases, leaving 2 bases of the junction unmatched. This CDR3 has 13 residues. CDR3: CASSLDRGTEAFF. The part of the CDR3 DNA that was read is TGTGCCAGCAGCCTGGACAGGGGCACTGAA. Filled out from reference TRBV7-6 and TRBJ1-1, the complete variable domain reads GAGVSQSPRYKVTKRGQDVALRCDPISGHVSLYWYRQALGQGPEFLTYFNYEAQQDKSGLPNDRFSAERPEGSISTLTIQRTEQRDSAMYRCASSLDRGTEAFFGQGTRLTVV.

This clone has at least ten counts. The observed sequence ends 3 residues before the CDR3 terminus, with the missing tail filled in from the germline J gene. The rearrangement joins TRBV2 to TRBJ2-7; perhaps TRBD1 as D (5 bases). Trimming took 1 base from V and 0 from J, leaving 10 bases between them. The germline V gene encodes CDR1 SNHLY and CDR2 FYNNEI. The CDR3 extends over 15 amino acids. Incomplete CDR3 DNA: TGTGCCAGCAGTGAAGACCCCCAGGGCTCCTACGAG. Its translation: CASSEDPQGSYE. The entire CDR3 protein reads CASSEDPQGSYEQYF.

This clone was observed at least ten times. Read coverage stops 3 residues before the CDR3 terminus; the germline J gene supplies the remainder. This sequence joins TRBV7-8 and TRBJ2-6; D is unresolved. V lost 3 bases to trimming and J lost 2 bases, with 8 bases between them. The CDR3 extends over 15 amino acids. The germline V gene has CDR1 SGHVS and CDR2 FQNEAQ. CDR3 amino acids: CASSFSYPGANVLTF. The DNA read from the CDR3 is TGTGCCAGCAGCTTTAGCTATCCTGGGGCCAACGTC. Together with reference TRBV7-8 and TRBJ2-6, the CDR3 gives the full variable domain: GAGVSQSPRYKVAKRGQDVALRCDPISGHVSLFWYQQALGQGPEFLTYFQNEAQLDKSGLPSDRFFAERPEGSVSTLKIQRTQQEDSAVYLCASSFSYPGANVLTFGAGSRLTVL.

This clone has ten or more counts. The read terminates 3 residues before the CDR3 end, so the remaining end is supplied by the germline J gene. This sequence joins TRBV6-2 or TRBV6-3 and TRBJ2-3, with 7 bases identical to TRBD2. Germline trimming cut 5 bases from V and 0 bases from J; bases unmatched to any gene: 5. The CDR3 totals 15 residues. Per the germline V gene, CDR1 is MNHEY and CDR2 is SVGEGT. The sequenced part of the CDR3 DNA is TGTGCCAGCAGTCGAACTAGCGAGAGCACAGATACG. Translation gives CASSRTSESTDT. The full CDR3 is CASSRTSESTDTQYF.

This clone was seen at least ten times. The germline gene is not matched at one end of the junction; a read error may be the cause. CDR3 DNA (partial): TGTGCTAGCAGCTTACTAGCGGGAGGAATCACCGGGGAG. Translating gives CASSLLAGGITGE. The whole CDR3 sequence is CASSLLAGGITGELFF. V is TRBV7-7 and J is TRBJ2-2, with 12 positions matching TRBD2. Read coverage stops 3 residues before the CDR3 terminus; the germline J gene supplies the remainder. Germline assignment: CDR1 SSHAT and CDR2 FNYEAQ (reference sequence). There are 16 residues in the CDR3.

This clone was seen at least ten times. Sequencing ends 3 residues short of the CDR3 end; the germline J gene provides the rest. V is TRBV7-6 and J is TRBJ2-1; TRBD2 aligns across 13 bases. V was clipped by 5 bases and J by 8 bases; unmatched bases: 6. The CDR3 totals 15 residues. Looked up from germline, CDR1 is SGHVS and CDR2 is FNYEAQ. The CDR3: CASSATSGGGDEQFF. The sequenced part of the CDR3 DNA is TGTGCCAGCAGCGCCACTAGCGGGGGGGGTGATGAG. Full variable domain (remainder filled in from reference TRBV7-6 and TRBJ2-1): GAGVSQSPRYKVTKRGQDVALRCDPISGHVSLYWYRQALGQGPEFLTYFNYEAQQDKSGLPNDRFSAERPEGSISTLTIQRTEQRDSAMYRCASSATSGGGDEQFFGPGTRLTVL.

This clone was recorded a few times. The read stops 3 residues short of the end of the CDR3; the missing end is completed from the germline J gene. J is TRBJ1-6 and V is TRBV2; D gene uncertain. This CDR3 contains 15 residues. Trimming removed 8 bases from V and 3 bases from J, with 14 bases in between. CDR1 and CDR2 (germline): SNHLY, FYNNEI. Partial CDR3 DNA: TGTGCCAGCGAGGAACAGCACATCTATAATTCACCC. It yields the protein CASEEQHIYNSP. The complete CDR3 reads CASEEQHIYNSPLHF.

This clone was counted ten times or more. Sequencing ends 3 residues short of the CDR3 end; the germline J gene provides the rest. V and J are TRBV9 and TRBJ2-7; D is possibly TRBD2 (6 bases). Germline V CDR1 and CDR2: SGDLS, YYNGEE. This CDR3 has 15 residues. V dropped 3 bases and J dropped 0 bases, with 13 bases sitting between them. The DNA read from the CDR3 is TGTGCCAGCAGCGAACCTCCCGGGGGCTCCTACGAG. As protein: CASSEPPGGSYE. The entire CDR3 reads CASSEPPGGSYEQYF. The variable domain in full, completed from reference TRBV9 and TRBJ2-7, reads DSGVTQTPKHLITATGQRVTLRCSPRSGDLSVYWYQQSLDQGLQFLIQYYNGEERAKGNILERFSAQQFPDLHSELNLSSLELGDSALYFCASSEPPGGSYEQYFGPGTRLTVT.

This clone was recorded at least ten times. The CDR3 goes on 3 residues after the read ends, and that part is filled in from the germline J gene. This chain links TRBV11-2 with TRBJ1-6; 7 bases are shared with TRBD1. The V gene's germline CDR1 is SGHAT and CDR2 FQNNGV. The CDR3 spans 13 residues. The V gene end was trimmed by 6 bases and the J gene end by 8 bases; junction bases not matched to a gene: 4. The CDR3 sequence is CASRQDRHSPLHF. The DNA read from the CDR3 is TGTGCCAGCAGGCAGGACAGGCATTCACCC.

This clone was counted ten times or more. Read sequence stops 3 residues before the CDR3 end, and the germline J gene provides the missing end. The chain employs TRBV20-1 and TRBJ2-1; 9 bases match TRBD2. The V gene's germline CDR1 is DFQATT and CDR2 SNEGSKA (reference sequence). This CDR3 is built from 14 residues. V shed 3 bases, J shed 7 bases, and the junction held 7 bases outside the gene matches. Partial CDR3 DNA: TGCAGTGCTAGTCCAGCGGGGGGTTGGAATGAG. It translates to CSASPAGGWNE. The complete CDR3 sequence is CSASPAGGWNEQFF.

This clone was observed at least ten times. The read terminates 3 residues ahead of where the CDR3 ends, so the germline J gene completes it. This rearrangement joins TRBV20-1 to TRBJ2-6; 7 bases are shared with TRBD1. This CDR3 region has 16 residues. CDR1 DFQATT and CDR2 SNEGSKA come from the germline V gene (reference sequence). V shed 5 bases, J shed 0 bases, and the junction held 7 bases outside the gene matches. The CDR3 region is CSAFQQGYSGANVLTF. CDR3 bases read: TGCAGTGCTTTTCAACAGGGGTACTCTGGGGCCAACGTC.

This clone was seen at least ten times. The CDR3 DNA, read in part, is TGCGCCAGCAGCTTGGGCCCGGGACAGTTTCCCCCTGTGGGCACAGATACG. Residues: CASSLGPGQFPPVGTDT. The whole CDR3 region reads CASSLGPGQFPPVGTDTQYF. The V gene is TRBV5-1, the J gene TRBJ2-3; 7 bases line up with TRBD1. The read finishes 3 residues shy of the CDR3 end, and the germline J gene is used to complete it. The length of the CDR3 is 20 residues. With 0 bases clipped from V and 1 base from J, the junction kept 17 bases outside the gene matches. Germline CDR1 SGHRS, CDR2 YFSETQ. The full variable domain, completed using reference TRBV5-1 and TRBJ2-3, is KAGVTQTPRYLIKTRGQQVTLSCSPISGHRSVSWYQQTPGQGLQFLFEYFSETQRNKGNFPGRFSGRQFSNSRSEMNVSTLELGDSALYLCASSLGPGQFPPVGTDTQYFGPGTRLTVL.

This clone was recorded many times. The observed sequence ends 3 residues before the CDR3 terminus, with the missing tail filled in from the germline J gene. V and J are TRBV5-1 and TRBJ2-4, with 12 bases identical to TRBD2. CDR1 and CDR2 (germline): SGHRS, YFSETQ. V was pared by 1 base and J by 7 bases, with 6 bases of the junction left unmatched. The CDR3 extends over 16 amino acids. CDR3 protein: CASSLSSGGAVNIQYF. The part of the CDR3 DNA that was read is TGCGCCAGCAGCTTGTCTAGCGGGGGGGCCGTGAACATT.

This clone was counted ten times or more. The read ends 3 residues before the CDR3 terminus; that terminus is restored from the germline J gene. The chain joins TRBV28 to TRBJ1-4; TRBD1 agrees at 7 bases. Germline-derived CDR1 and CDR2 are MDHEN and SYDVKM. This CDR3 is 15 amino acids long. J lost 7 bases, V lost 5 bases, and 10 bases had no gene match. CDR3 bases read: TGTGCCAGCAGTGGCGCCGGGACAGCCTCTGAAAAA. Translated, it gives CASSGAGTASEK. The whole CDR3 protein reads CASSGAGTASEKLFF. The full variable domain, completed using reference TRBV28 and TRBJ1-4, is DVKVTQSSRYLVKRTGEKVFLECVQDMDHENMFWYRQDPGLGLRLIYFSYDVKMKEKGDIPEGYSVSREKKERFSLILESASTNQTSMYLCASSGAGTASEKLFFGSGTQLSVL.

This clone was observed at least ten times. The read stops 3 residues short of the end of the CDR3; the missing end is completed from the germline J gene. The V gene is TRBV20-1, the J gene TRBJ1-1; 7 bases agree with TRBD1. Germline trimming cut 3 bases from V and 4 bases from J; bases unmatched to any gene: 5. This CDR3 has 13 residues. Per the germline V gene, CDR1 is DFQATT and CDR2 is SNEGSKA (reference sequence). The CDR3 sequence: CSARTGRATEAFF. CDR3 DNA, as far as it was read: TGCAGTGCTAGGACAGGGAGGGCCACTGAA.

In this sample, this clone turned up many times. The read falls 3 residues short of the CDR3 end, and the missing part is taken from the germline J gene. This sequence joins TRBV19 and TRBJ2-3, with TRBD2 matching 8 bases. The CDR3 extends over 16 amino acids. The germline V gene has CDR1 LNHDA and CDR2 SQIVND (reference sequence). V shed 6 bases and J 2 bases; nucleotides not matched to a gene: 10. The part of the CDR3 DNA that was read is TGTGCCAGTAGCACCTCTCGCGGGGGGTTCACAGATACG. It specifies CASSTSRGGFTDT. The full CDR3 sequence reads CASSTSRGGFTDTQYF.

This clone was detected many times. CDR3 region: CATTRAPNTEAFF. Partial CDR3 DNA: TGTGCCACAACCAGGGCCCCTAACACTGAA. The chain is built from TRBV2 and TRBJ1-1, with a weak D call TRBD1 (5 bases). The sequence runs out 3 residues before the end of the CDR3; the remainder is reconstructed from the germline J gene. Looked up from germline, CDR1 is SNHLY and CDR2 is FYNNEI. The V gene lost 10 bases and the J gene lost 2 bases, with 14 bases spanning the gap. The CDR3 extends over 13 amino acids. The full variable domain, its missing parts supplied by reference TRBV2 and TRBJ1-1, is EPEVTQTPSHQVTQMGQEVILRCVPISNHLYFYWYRQILGQKVEFLVSFYNNEISEKSEIFDDQFSVERPDGSNFTLKIRSTKLEDSAMYFCATTRAPNTEAFFGQGTRLTVV.

At least ten counts were recorded for this clone. The read comes to an end 3 residues before the CDR3 does, leaving the germline J gene to fill in the end. V is TRBV29-1 and J is TRBJ2-4; D remains ambiguous. Germline V gives CDR1 SQVTM, CDR2 ANQGSEA. This CDR3 spans 14 amino acids. V lost 3 bases to trimming and J lost 0 bases, with 9 bases between them. Incomplete CDR3 DNA: TGCAGCGTTGAGTCAGTCCTAGCCAAAAACATT. This gives the protein CSVESVLAKNI. The full CDR3 protein reads CSVESVLAKNIQYF.

This clone was seen only a few times. The CDR3 goes on 3 residues after the read ends, and that part is filled in from the germline J gene. V usage is TRBV20-1 and J usage is TRBJ2-7, with a weak D call TRBD2 (6 bases). The CDR3 length is 11 residues. Germline CDR1 DFQATT, CDR2 SNEGSKA (reference sequence). V was clipped by 4 bases and J by 4 bases, with 8 bases between them. CDR3 amino acids: CSATGLYEQYF. The sequenced part of the CDR3 DNA is TGCAGTGCTACGGGACTTTACGAG.

This clone was counted a few times. The CDR3 is cut off 3 residues early in the read; its end comes from the germline J gene. This sequence joins TRBV7-3 and TRBJ2-5; 15 bases line up with TRBD2. Trimming took 1 base from V and 7 from J; bases not matched to a gene: 13. This CDR3 is built from 19 residues. The V gene's germline CDR1 is SGHTA and CDR2 FQGTGA. CDR3 bases read: TGTGCCAGCAGCTTAATGGGACTAGCGGGAGGCGCGGTTGGGGGGACC. It encodes CASSLMGLAGGAVGGT. The whole CDR3 region reads CASSLMGLAGGAVGGTQYF.

This clone was counted many times. The read gets to within 3 residues of the CDR3 end, and the germline J gene fills in the rest. This sequence joins TRBV5-4 and TRBJ2-1; no firm D call. The CDR3 is 16 residues long. The germline V gene has CDR1 SGHNT and CDR2 YYREEE (reference sequence). V shed 0 bases and J shed 0 bases, with 10 bases lying between them. The sequenced CDR3 bases are TGTGCCAGCAGCTTGGAGGTTGTATCCTCCTACAATGAG. Translation: CASSLEVVSSYNE. The CDR3 in its entirety is CASSLEVVSSYNEQFF. Complete variable domain (other parts from reference TRBV5-4 and TRBJ2-1): ETGVTQSPTHLIKTRGQQVTLRCSSQSGHNTVSWYQQALGQGPQFIFQYYREEENGRGNFPPRFSGLQFPNYSSELNVNALELDDSALYLCASSLEVVSSYNEQFFGPGTRLTVL.

At least ten counts were recorded for this clone. Read data end 3 residues before the CDR3 end; the end is taken from the germline J gene. The chain joins TRBV20-1 to TRBJ2-7, with D possibly matching TRBD1 (5 bases). Germline-derived CDR1 and CDR2 are DFQATT and SNEGSKA (reference sequence). The CDR3 is 15 residues long. Trimming left V 6 bases short and J 2 bases short, with 20 bases between. The CDR3 bases that were read are TGCAGTGCGAAAACTAACAGGCTAACCGCCTACGAG. It yields the protein CSAKTNRLTAYE. The entire CDR3 protein is CSAKTNRLTAYEQYF.

In its sample, this clone was seen many times. The read comes to an end 3 residues before the CDR3 does, leaving the germline J gene to fill in the end. The rearrangement links TRBV5-1 to TRBJ1-6; D is ambiguous. V was shortened by 0 bases and J by 7 bases, with 11 bases between the two germline ends. CDR3 length equals 15 residues. Germline CDR1 and CDR2: SGHRS and YFSETQ. The sequenced part of the CDR3 DNA is TGCGCCAGCAGCTTGGCCACACAGACCAATTCACCC. Protein: CASSLATQTNSP. The CDR3 in full is CASSLATQTNSPLHF.

This clone was recorded at least ten times. Read data end 3 residues before the CDR3 end; the end is taken from the germline J gene. The rearrangement joins TRBV14 to TRBJ2-4; D not certain. Per germline, CDR1 SGHDN and CDR2 FVKESK. This CDR3 comprises 12 residues. Trimming took off 8 bases at V and 5 bases at J, with 10 bases between the two ends. The CDR3 bases that were read are TGTGCCAGCGCAGGAAGCCAAAACATT. Its protein is CASAGSQNI. Given in full, the CDR3 is CASAGSQNIQYF.

This clone was observed many times. The CDR3 end lies 3 residues beyond the end of the read and is filled in from the germline J gene. This chain joins TRBV19 and TRBJ2-2; a possible D gene is TRBD1 (5 bases). The V end lost 3 bases, the J end lost 8 bases, and 10 bases lay between the germline ends. The CDR3 is 13 residues long. Germline CDR1 reads LNHDA; CDR2 reads SQIVND (reference sequence). The CDR3 loop reads CASSIYSGGELFF. The covered CDR3 bases are TGTGCCAGTAGTATTTACTCAGGGGGGGAG.

This clone was picked up many times. Coverage ceases 3 residues before the CDR3 finishes, and the germline J gene fills in the end. The V and J genes are TRBV7-9 and TRBJ1-2; 9 positions agree with TRBD1. CDR1 and CDR2 from the germline V gene are SEHNR and FQNEAQ (reference sequence). With V trimmed by 5 bases and J by 7 bases, 8 bases remained unmatched. The CDR3 runs to 14 residues. The CDR3 spells CASSQTYRGLGYTF. The covered CDR3 bases are TGTGCCAGCAGCCAAACATACAGGGGGCTTGGC.